This is a list of T cell receptor beta chains from one sample in a study of cytomegalovirus exposure and HLA in healthy donors. This table comes from immunoSEQ multiplex PCR, and its TCRdb copy is limited to in-frame clones, with some not included. The profile shows approximately 190,000 clones, around 75% of them singletons. Sequencing was carried out using PBMCs. These receptor sequences come from a middle-aged man in good health and CMV-seropositive. Both conserved end residues are part of each CDR3. A D gene is named only where the DNA matches it firmly. Not all rows give a size; the values are once, few, many and, for expanded clones, a class.

d_gene: TRBD2
abundance: NA
j_gene: TRBJ2-7
v_gene: TRBV19
CDR3aa: CASSITGGGEQYF
CDR3nt: TGTGCCAGTAGTATAACGGGCGGGGGCGAGCAGTACTTC

d_gene: NA
abundance: once
j_gene: TRBJ1-1
v_gene: TRBV4-1
CDR3aa: CASSQGISAEAFF
CDR3nt: TGCGCCAGCAGCCAAGGCATATCGGCTGAAGCTTTCTTT

d_gene: NA
abundance: NA
j_gene: TRBJ2-1
v_gene: TRBV7-2
CDR3aa: CASSLRGTYNEQFF
CDR3nt: TGTGCCAGCAGCTTAAGGGGGACCTACAATGAGCAGTTCTTC

d_gene: TRBD1
abundance: NA
j_gene: TRBJ1-1
v_gene: TRBV19
CDR3aa: CASSIGTGGYTEAFF
CDR3nt: TGTGCCAGTAGTATTGGGACAGGGGGCTACACTGAAGCTTTCTTT

d_gene: TRBD1
abundance: NA
j_gene: TRBJ2-7
v_gene: TRBV27
CDR3aa: CASRFDRGEQYF
CDR3nt: TGTGCCAGCCGATTCGACAGGGGCGAGCAGTACTTC

d_gene: NA
abundance: NA
j_gene: TRBJ1-6
v_gene: TRBV4-1
CDR3aa: CASSHPKGEPRNSPLHF
CDR3nt: TGCGCCAGCAGCCATCCAAAGGGAGAGCCTCGTAATTCACCCCTCCACTTT

d_gene: TRBD1
abundance: NA
j_gene: TRBJ1-4
v_gene: TRBV4-1
CDR3aa: CASSQVLQQGAHEKLFF
CDR3nt: TGCGCCAGCAGCCAAGTACTTCAACAGGGGGCGCATGAAAAACTGTTTTTT

d_gene: TRBD1
abundance: NA
j_gene: TRBJ2-7
v_gene: TRBV7-2
CDR3aa: CASSLARDRAYEQYF
CDR3nt: TGTGCCAGCAGCTTAGCTCGGGACAGAGCGTACGAGCAGTACTTC

d_gene: NA
abundance: once
j_gene: TRBJ2-5
v_gene: TRBV2
CDR3aa: CASVAGLQETQYF
CDR3nt: TGTGCCAGCGTCGCCGGACTCCAAGAGACCCAGTACTTC

d_gene: TRBD1
abundance: NA
j_gene: TRBJ2-1
v_gene: TRBV30
CDR3aa: CAWSAGQGRNEQFF
CDR3nt: TGTGCCTGGAGTGCGGGACAGGGGAGAAATGAGCAGTTCTTC

d_gene: NA
abundance: once
j_gene: TRBJ2-3
v_gene: TRBV6-5
CDR3aa: CASSYLGSGSRRYF
CDR3nt: TGTGCCAGCAGTTATCTGGGTTCGGGGAGCCGCCGGTATTTT

d_gene: NA
abundance: NA
j_gene: TRBJ1-4
v_gene: TRBV5-4
CDR3aa: CASSLGTATNEKLFF
CDR3nt: TGTGCCAGCAGCTTGGGGACAGCAACTAATGAAAAACTGTTTTTT

d_gene: TRBD1
abundance: NA
j_gene: TRBJ2-6
v_gene: TRBV11-3
CDR3aa: CASSLTGAGANVLTF
CDR3nt: TGTGCCAGCAGCTTGACAGGGGCTGGGGCCAACGTCCTGACTTTC

d_gene: TRBD1
abundance: NA
j_gene: TRBJ2-3
v_gene: TRBV9
CDR3aa: CASSVPRQGGFTDTQYF
CDR3nt: TGTGCCAGCAGCGTCCCCAGACAGGGTGGATTCACAGATACGCAGTATTTT

d_gene: TRBD2
abundance: NA
j_gene: TRBJ2-1
v_gene: TRBV6-1
CDR3aa: CASRPGGVDEQFF
CDR3nt: TGTGCCAGCCGCCCGGGGGGGGTCGATGAGCAGTTCTTC

d_gene: TRBD1
abundance: NA
j_gene: TRBJ1-5
v_gene: TRBV27
CDR3aa: CASSLRRGLDQPQHF
CDR3nt: TGTGCCAGCAGTTTACGCAGGGGGCTTGATCAGCCCCAGCATTTT

d_gene: NA
abundance: NA
j_gene: TRBJ1-2
v_gene: TRBV6-5
CDR3aa: CASSYQATSQGYTF
CDR3nt: TGTGCCAGCAGTTACCAGGCCACCTCGCAGGGCTACACCTTC

d_gene: TRBD1
abundance: NA
j_gene: TRBJ1-4
v_gene: TRBV29-1
CDR3aa: CSGQGGEKLFF
CDR3nt: TGCAGCGGGCAGGGGGGTGAAAAACTGTTTTTT

d_gene: TRBD2
abundance: once
j_gene: TRBJ2-1
v_gene: TRBV30
CDR3aa: CAWRRGGNYNEQFF
CDR3nt: TGTGCCTGGAGGCGGGGGGGTAATTACAATGAGCAGTTCTTC

d_gene: TRBD1
abundance: NA
j_gene: TRBJ2-1
v_gene: TRBV19
CDR3aa: CASSVGQAYNEQFF
CDR3nt: TGTGCCAGTAGTGTGGGACAGGCTTACAATGAGCAGTTCTTC

d_gene: NA
abundance: NA
j_gene: TRBJ2-2
v_gene: TRBV11-2
CDR3aa: CASSQGPGELFF
CDR3nt: TGTGCCAGCAGCCAGGGGCCCGGGGAGCTGTTTTTT

d_gene: NA
abundance: NA
j_gene: TRBJ1-5
v_gene: TRBV5-8
CDR3aa: CASSLQDNQPQHF
CDR3nt: TGTGCCAGCAGCTTACAGGACAATCAGCCCCAGCATTTT

d_gene: NA
abundance: NA
j_gene: TRBJ1-1
v_gene: TRBV10-2
CDR3aa: CASRPDRLNTEAFF
CDR3nt: TGCGCCAGCAGACCGGACAGACTGAACACTGAAGCTTTCTTT

d_gene: TRBD1
abundance: NA
j_gene: TRBJ1-5
v_gene: TRBV6-6
CDR3aa: CASSYPGTADQPQHF
CDR3nt: TGTGCCAGCAGTTACCCCGGGACAGCCGATCAGCCCCAGCATTTT

d_gene: TRBD1
abundance: NA
j_gene: TRBJ1-1
v_gene: TRBV7-9
CDR3aa: CASSSGQGANTEAFF
CDR3nt: TGTGCCAGCAGCTCGGGACAGGGGGCGAACACTGAAGCTTTCTTT

d_gene: NA
abundance: NA
j_gene: TRBJ1-5
v_gene: TRBV19
CDR3aa: CASSILRLNQPQHF
CDR3nt: TGTGCCAGTAGTATACTGAGACTAAATCAGCCCCAGCATTTT

d_gene: NA
abundance: NA
j_gene: TRBJ1-1
v_gene: TRBV28
CDR3aa: CASSRGGLDTEAFF
CDR3nt: TGTGCCAGCAGCCGCGGGGGGCTGGACACTGAAGCTTTCTTT

d_gene: TRBD2
abundance: NA
j_gene: TRBJ2-1
v_gene: TRBV6-6
CDR3aa: CASSRRTSGGGEQFF
CDR3nt: TGTGCCAGCAGTCGACGAACTAGCGGGGGGGGTGAGCAGTTCTTC

d_gene: NA
abundance: NA
j_gene: TRBJ2-5
v_gene: TRBV18
CDR3aa: CASSPPRRQETQYF
CDR3nt: TGTGCCAGCTCACCACCGAGGAGACAAGAGACCCAGTACTTC

d_gene: NA
abundance: once
j_gene: TRBJ1-6
v_gene: TRBV15
CDR3aa: CATSRVSSGGSPLHF
CDR3nt: TGTGCCACCAGCAGAGTTTCCTCCGGGGGGTCACCCCTCCACTTT

d_gene: NA
abundance: NA
j_gene: TRBJ1-2
v_gene: TRBV2
CDR3aa: CASSEDRGYGYTF
CDR3nt: TGTGCCAGCAGTGAAGACCGGGGCTATGGCTACACCTTC

d_gene: NA
abundance: NA
j_gene: TRBJ1-1
v_gene: TRBV9
CDR3aa: CASSPHEGVNTEAFF
CDR3nt: TGTGCCAGCAGCCCCCACGAGGGGGTAAACACTGAAGCTTTCTTT

d_gene: NA
abundance: NA
j_gene: TRBJ2-5
v_gene: TRBV7-8
CDR3aa: CASSLIRGAAETQYF
CDR3nt: TGTGCCAGCAGCTTAATCCGGGGGGCCGCAGAGACCCAGTACTTC

d_gene: TRBD1
abundance: NA
j_gene: TRBJ2-7
v_gene: TRBV18
CDR3aa: CASSVRTGDEQYF
CDR3nt: TGTGCCAGCTCGGTAAGGACAGGGGACGAGCAGTACTTC

d_gene: TRBD1
abundance: NA
j_gene: TRBJ2-5
v_gene: TRBV7-9
CDR3aa: CASSIFMGQEYF
CDR3nt: TGTGCCAGCAGCATTTTTATGGGACAGGAATACTTC

d_gene: TRBD1
abundance: NA
j_gene: TRBJ2-3
v_gene: TRBV4-3
CDR3aa: CASSPGQGSDTQYF
CDR3nt: TGCGCCAGCAGCCCCGGACAGGGGAGCGATACGCAGTATTTT

d_gene: TRBD1
abundance: NA
j_gene: TRBJ2-5
v_gene: TRBV6-6
CDR3aa: CASSSLDRVGTQYF
CDR3nt: TGTGCCAGCAGTTCGCTCGACAGGGTCGGGACCCAGTACTTC

d_gene: TRBD1
abundance: NA
j_gene: TRBJ2-3
v_gene: TRBV7-6
CDR3aa: CASSPKGGGTDTQYF
CDR3nt: TGTGCCAGCAGCCCCAAAGGGGGCGGCACAGATACGCAGTATTTT

d_gene: NA
abundance: NA
j_gene: TRBJ1-5
v_gene: TRBV7-9
CDR3aa: CSSSLGGVGQPQHF
CDR3nt: TGTTCCAGCAGCTTGGGAGGGGTAGGTCAGCCCCAGCATTTT

d_gene: NA
abundance: NA
j_gene: TRBJ2-3
v_gene: TRBV5-1
CDR3aa: CASSDLGQTDTQYF
CDR3nt: TGCGCCAGCAGCGACCTTGGACAAACAGATACGCAGTATTTT

d_gene: TRBD2
abundance: NA
j_gene: TRBJ2-2
v_gene: TRBV5-3
CDR3aa: CARSCGLAGGQSGAGELFF
CDR3nt: TGTGCCAGAAGTTGCGGACTAGCGGGGGGGCAAAGTGGGGCCGGGGAGCTGTTTTTT